What follows are 27 T cell receptor beta chains derived from one specimen sequenced in a study of blood T cell repertoires in COVID-19. This table comes from immunoSEQ multiplex PCR, and its TCRdb copy is limited to in-frame clones, with some not included. This table holds around 54,000 clones, 90% found once. Sequenced: peripheral blood. The origin of the receptors is a woman aged 40 to 49 with active COVID-19.

This clone was seen more than once but under ten times. This sequence joins TRBV15 and TRBJ2-1; tentative D call: TRBD2 (6 bases). CDR3 length: 15 residues. CDR1 LNHNV and CDR2 YYDKDF come from the germline V gene (reference sequence). Trimming cost V 2 bases and J 2 bases, with 10 bases left between them. In DNA form, the CDR3 reads TGTGCCACCAGCAGATCGGGGGACCCCTACAATGAGCAGTTCTTC. This gives the protein CATSRSGDPYNEQFF.

This chain joins TRBV5-1 and TRBJ1-1; D gene ambiguous. CDR1 is SGHRS and CDR2 is YFSETQ in the germline V gene. The CDR3 consists of 13 residues. V was trimmed by 4 bases and J by 4 bases, leaving 11 bases between them. CDR3 amino acids: CASSHKRFTEAFF. The CDR3 region has the DNA TGCGCCAGCAGCCACAAGAGGTTCACTGAAGCTTTCTTT.

About this clone itself: This CDR3 is also generated by other DNA sequences in the sample. The chain links TRBV12-3 or TRBV12-4 to TRBJ2-7, with a weak D call TRBD1 (5 bases). The CDR3 is 12 amino acids. Trimming took off 3 bases at V and 6 bases at J, with 9 bases between the two ends. In nucleotides, the CDR3 is TGTGCCAGCAGTTTGTCAGGGATCGAGCAGTACTTC. It encodes CASSLSGIEQYF.

The chain uses TRBV5-1 and TRBJ2-7; TRBD2 matches at 8 bases. The CDR3 runs to 15 residues. V gave up 4 bases and J gave up 3 bases; unmatched junction bases: 9. Per the germline V gene, CDR1 is SGHRS and CDR2 is YFSETQ. CDR3 loop: CASSRETSGNYEQYF. The CDR3 DNA sequence: TGCGCCAGCAGCAGGGAAACTAGCGGCAACTACGAGCAGTACTTC. Together with reference TRBV5-1 and TRBJ2-7, the CDR3 gives the full variable domain: KAGVTQTPRYLIKTRGQQVTLSCSPISGHRSVSWYQQTPGQGLQFLFEYFSETQRNKGNFPGRFSGRQFSNSRSEMNVSTLELGDSALYLCASSRETSGNYEQYFGPGTRLTVT.

The chain employs TRBV7-6 and TRBJ1-3; 7 bases match TRBD1. Losses at the gene ends were 8 bases for V and 0 bases for J; bases not matched to a gene: 7. Germline CDR1 is SGHVS and CDR2 is FNYEAQ. The CDR3 is 15 amino acids. For the CDR3, the DNA is TGTGCCAGCCCGGGGGACAGCTTCTCTGGAAACACCATATATTTT. Amino acid sequence: CASPGDSFSGNTIYF.

This rearrangement joins TRBV6-1 to TRBJ2-2; 11 bases agree with TRBD1. With V trimmed by 3 bases and J by 6 bases, 3 bases remained unmatched. The CDR3 totals 15 residues. Per germline, CDR1 MNHNS and CDR2 SASEGT. The CDR3 DNA sequence: TGTGCCAGCAGTGAGCCGGGACAGGGGGCCGGGGAGCTGTTTTTT. Translating gives CASSEPGQGAGELFF.

The V gene is TRBV29-1, the J gene TRBJ2-7; 7 nucleotides match TRBD1. Germline V gene sequence: CDR1 SQVTM, CDR2 ANQGSEA. The CDR3 has 15 amino acids. V lost 3 bases, J lost 0 bases, and 8 bases stayed unmatched. The CDR3 DNA sequence: TGCAGCGTTGAGGATAAACAGGGGAGCTCCTACGAGCAGTACTTC. Translation gives CSVEDKQGSSYEQYF.

The chain joins TRBV5-1 to TRBJ2-2; D is uncertain. The V gene's germline CDR1 is SGHRS and CDR2 YFSETQ. The V gene lost 0 bases and the J gene lost 1 base, with 10 bases spanning the gap. The CDR3 length is 16 residues. The CDR3 region has the DNA TGCGCCAGCAGCTTGGAAGTGGGCTTGAACACCGGGGAGCTGTTTTTT. Its protein product is CASSLEVGLNTGELFF.

This clone has just one count. The rearrangement joins TRBV1 to TRBJ2-2; TRBD1 is taken as the D call from the table, unchecked against the DNA. TRBV1 corresponds to a pseudogene. CDR3 length: 15 amino acids. The CDR3 DNA follows: TGCACCAGCAGCCACCCAAACACGAACACCGGGGAGCTGTTTTTT. As protein: CTSSHPNTNTGELFF.

V gene TRBV10-3 combines with J gene TRBJ1-5, with D possibly matching TRBD1 (6 bases). Germline V gene sequence: CDR1 ENHRY, CDR2 SYGVKD. CDR3 length: 17 residues. Trimming took off 0 bases at V and 2 bases at J, with 14 bases between the two ends. CDR3 sequence reads: CAISESGGADGNQPQHF. DNA of the CDR3: TGTGCCATCAGTGAGTCGGGGGGGGCGGATGGCAATCAGCCCCAGCATTTT.

The chain carries TRBV6-5 and TRBJ2-7; 9 bases line up with TRBD1. Per the germline V gene, CDR1 is MNHEY and CDR2 is SVGAGI. V dropped 5 bases and J dropped 3; count of bases not matched to a gene: 8. The CDR3 runs 15 residues. DNA for the CDR3: TGTGCCAGCAGTCTATACCGGGACAGGGTCTACGAGCAGTACTTC. It translates to CASSLYRDRVYEQYF.

This clone was observed a single time. The genes are TRBV7-8 and TRBJ2-4; TRBD1 is a possible D gene (5 bases). Germline assignment: CDR1 SGHVS and CDR2 FQNEAQ. Between the trimmed V and J ends, which lost 5 bases and 0 bases, there was a span of 14 bases. This CDR3 is 16 amino acids long. The CDR3 DNA reads as TGTGCCAGCAGCCCTTTGACAGTTTCAGCCAAAAACATTCAGTACTTC. It specifies CASSPLTVSAKNIQYF. Based on the CDR3 plus reference TRBV7-8 and TRBJ2-4, the full variable domain is GAGVSQSPRYKVAKRGQDVALRCDPISGHVSLFWYQQALGQGPEFLTYFQNEAQLDKSGLPSDRFFAERPEGSVSTLKIQRTQQEDSAVYLCASSPLTVSAKNIQYFGAGTRLSVL.

This sequence joins TRBV11-3 and TRBJ2-5; 13 bases agree with TRBD2. This CDR3 is 15 amino acids long. The V gene end was trimmed by 2 bases and the J gene end by 7 bases; junction bases not matched to a gene: 4. CDR1 and CDR2 from the germline V gene are SGHNT and YENEEA. The CDR3 DNA follows: TGTGCCAGCAGCTTACGGACTAGCGGGGGCGGGACCCAGTACTTC. Its translation: CASSLRTSGGGTQYF.

This sequence joins TRBV19 and TRBJ1-1; D not resolved. The CDR3 has 13 residues. V was shortened by 5 bases and J by 5 bases, with 12 bases between the two germline ends. Germline-derived CDR1 and CDR2 are LNHDA and SQIVND (reference sequence). CDR3 sequence: CASSQGLWTEAFF. In DNA form, the CDR3 reads TGTGCCAGTAGTCAAGGACTGTGGACTGAAGCTTTCTTT.

This sequence joins TRBV7-8 and TRBJ1-1; no firm D call. CDR3 size: 15 residues. The V gene lost 5 bases and the J gene lost 4 bases, with 17 bases spanning the gap. From germline, CDR1 is SGHVS and CDR2 FQNEAQ. The CDR3 DNA sequence: TGTGCCAGCAGCCCTCGGGAGCCCCCAGGCACTGAAGCTTTCTTT. It yields the protein CASSPREPPGTEAFF.

This rearrangement joins TRBV9 to TRBJ1-2, with D unclear. Trimming pared 3 bases from V and 8 bases from J, leaving 14 bases between. The length of the CDR3 is 13 residues. Germline loops: CDR1 SGDLS, CDR2 YYNGEE. For the CDR3, the DNA is TGTGCCAGCAGCGCCCAGCCGGGTAGAGGCTACACCTTC. This translates into CASSAQPGRGYTF.

The chain recombines TRBV6-1 with TRBJ2-7, with a tentative D call TRBD2 (5 bases). Germline V lookup: CDR1 MNHNS, CDR2 SASEGT. The CDR3 contains 12 residues. V lost 1 base to trimming and J lost 4 bases, with 5 bases between them. The CDR3 sequence is CASSEGRYEQYF. The CDR3 bases are TGTGCCAGCAGTGAAGGGAGGTACGAGCAGTACTTC.

V usage is TRBV10-3 and J usage is TRBJ2-2; tentative D call: TRBD1 (6 bases). CDR3 size: 15 residues. Germline V gene sequence: CDR1 ENHRY, CDR2 SYGVKD. The ends were cut back, 4 bases at V and 4 bases at J, with 13 bases in the middle. This chain's CDR3 is CAISGGRGFTGELFF. The DNA for the CDR3 is TGTGCCATCAGTGGTGGCAGGGGTTTCACCGGGGAGCTGTTTTTT.

The chain uses TRBV30 and TRBJ1-5; 9 positions match TRBD1. The length of the CDR3 is 14 residues. V was clipped by 1 base and J by 4 bases; unmatched bases: 2. Germline-derived CDR1 and CDR2 are GTSNPN and SVGIG (reference sequence). CDR3 sequence: CAWSGGTGNQPQHF. CDR3 sequence (DNA): TGTGCCTGGAGTGGCGGGACAGGGAATCAGCCCCAGCATTTT.

This clone was found a few times. J is TRBJ1-6 and V is TRBV3-1 (or the pseudogene TRBV3-2), with D possibly matching TRBD1 (6 bases). Germline CDR1 reads LGHDT; CDR2 reads YNNKEL (reference sequence). V lost 4 bases to trimming and J lost 10 bases, with 8 bases between them. This CDR3 region has 12 residues. CDR3 amino acids: CASSLRGSPLHF. DNA for the CDR3: TGTGCCAGCAGCCTCAGGGGCTCACCCCTCCACTTT.

The chain links TRBV29-1 to TRBJ2-7; the D gene is possibly TRBD2 (6 bases). CDR1 and CDR2 (germline): SQVTM, ANQGSEA. This CDR3 is 14 amino acids long. V was shortened by 6 bases and J by 2 bases, with 17 bases between the two germline ends. The CDR3 sequence: CSVKGGKGAYEQYF. The CDR3 nucleotides read TGCAGCGTCAAAGGCGGGAAAGGAGCCTACGAGCAGTACTTC.

The chain's CDR3 is CASSRTSGGSIGTDTQYF. CDR3 coding DNA: TGTGCCAGCAGCCGTACTAGCGGGGGTTCTATAGGCACAGATACGCAGTATTTT. The chain has TRBV11-3 and TRBJ2-3; TRBD2 matches 11 bases. The J segment lost 1 base and the V segment lost 5 bases, leaving 11 bases of the junction unmatched. The germline V gene encodes CDR1 SGHNT and CDR2 YENEEA. The length of the CDR3 is 18 residues.

The genes are TRBV6-1 and TRBJ2-4; D gene unclear. The CDR3 runs to 15 residues. Germline V lookup: CDR1 MNHNS, CDR2 SASEGT. Between the trimmed V and J ends, which lost 0 bases and 0 bases, there was a span of 6 bases. The DNA for the CDR3 is TGTGCCAGCAGTGAAGCGTCCCTAGCCAAAAACATTCAGTACTTC. It encodes CASSEASLAKNIQYF.

V and J are TRBV7-9 and TRBJ2-5; D might be TRBD2 (6 bases). The CDR3 runs 14 residues. Germline V gene lookup returns CDR1 SEHNR and CDR2 FQNEAQ (reference sequence). Trimming pared 2 bases from V and 10 bases from J, leaving 17 bases between. CDR3 residues: CASSLTSHPDGQYF. The DNA of the CDR3 is TGTGCCAGCAGCTTAACTAGCCACCCCGATGGCCAGTACTTC.

This chain connects TRBV11-3 to TRBJ2-2; 14 nucleotides align to TRBD2. The CDR3 sequence is 17 residues long. Trimming cost V 4 bases and J 5 bases; bases outside gene matches: 6. Germline CDR1 reads SGHNT; CDR2 reads YENEEA. CDR3 coding DNA: TGTGCCAGCAGCTCGGGACTAGCGGGGGTGGCGACCGGGGAGCTGTTTTTT. This codes for CASSSGLAGVATGELFF.

V usage is TRBV19 and J usage is TRBJ2-3, with TRBD2 identical over 8 bases. Germline V gives CDR1 LNHDA, CDR2 SQIVND (reference sequence). V lost 4 bases and J lost 4; bases outside the gene matches: 10. The length of the CDR3 is 16 residues. The CDR3 DNA reads as TGTGCCAGTAGTAGTTACTCGGGGGGGCCCTCAGATACGCAGTATTTT. This gives the protein CASSSYSGGPSDTQYF.

The J gene is TRBJ2-3, the V gene TRBV5-1; D may be TRBD1 (6 bases). CDR1 is SGHRS and CDR2 is YFSETQ in the germline V gene. The CDR3 contains 14 residues. V lost 3 bases to trimming and J lost 1 base, with 9 bases between them. CDR3 in amino acids: CASSYQGRTDTQYF. DNA of the CDR3: TGCGCCAGCAGCTATCAGGGGCGCACAGATACGCAGTATTTT.